These T cell receptor beta chains were read from a single sample in a study of blood T cell repertoires in COVID-19. This table comes from immunoSEQ multiplex PCR, and its TCRdb copy is limited to in-frame clones, with some not included. The data show about 370,000 clones, approximately 88% seen once. Sequences were obtained from peripheral blood. Every receptor here comes from a woman aged 25 to 45 with COVID-19, enrolled during active disease. Both conserved end residues are part of each CDR3. D genes are given only for firm matches. Clone sizes are given selectively: once, few, many, or a class where the clone is expanded.

TRBJ2-3 | TRBV7-2 | TRBD2 | 15 | . | CASSLVSAGGSTQYF | TGTGCCAGCAGCTTAGTATCAGCGGGAGGGTCGACGCAGTATTTT
TRBJ1-3 | TRBV5-5 | . | 15 | . | CASSHTVGRGNTIYF | TGTGCCAGCAGCCATACAGTCGGGAGGGGAAACACCATATATTTT
TRBJ2-5 | TRBV5-1 | TRBD2 | 15 | . | CASSLILAGGETQYF | TGCGCCAGCAGCTTGATACTAGCGGGGGGAGAGACCCAGTACTTC
TRBJ1-1 | TRBV29-1 | . | 15 | . | CNLHPGGGSNTEAFF | TGCAACTTACATCCGGGAGGGGGTTCGAACACTGAAGCTTTCTTT
TRBJ2-4 | TRBV5-5 | TRBD1 | 16 | . | CASSSPGTAIKNIQYF | TGTGCCAGCAGCTCCCCCGGGACAGCCATCAAAAACATTCAGTACTTC
TRBJ1-4 | TRBV10-3 | TRBD1 | 13 | few | CAARGGAGEKLFF | TGTGCCGCACGAGGGGGCGCGGGGGAAAAACTGTTTTTT
TRBJ2-1 | TRBV2 | . | 15 | . | CASSVGLESHNEQFF | TGTGCCAGCAGTGTTGGGCTTGAGTCTCACAATGAGCAGTTCTTC
TRBJ1-4 | TRBV5-6 | . | 15 | . | CASSLLAGLNEKLFF | TGTGCCAGCAGCTTATTAGCCGGCCTTAATGAAAAACTGTTTTTT
TRBJ2-5 | TRBV6-2/TRBV6-3 | . | 15 | . | CASSYGGQPAETQYF | TGTGCCAGCAGTTATGGTGGTCAACCAGCGGAGACCCAGTACTTC
TRBJ1-6 | TRBV5-6 | . | 12 | few | CASSLFRSPLHF | TGTGCCAGCAGCCTCTTTCGGTCACCCCTCCACTTT
TRBJ2-1 | TRBV5-1 | . | 14 | . | CASSYEGEYNEQFF | TGCGCCAGCAGCTACGAGGGGGAATACAATGAGCAGTTCTTC
TRBJ2-3 | TRBV5-1 | . | 15 | . | CASSLDRYSTDTQYF | TGCGCCAGCAGCTTGGACAGGTATAGCACAGATACGCAGTATTTT
TRBJ2-2 | TRBV29-1 | TRBD1 | 15 | . | CSVGGGDRGTGELFF | TGCAGCGTGGGGGGCGGGGACAGGGGCACCGGGGAGCTGTTTTTT
TRBJ1-4 | TRBV11-3 | . | 15 | . | CASSFRTATNEKLFF | TGTGCCAGCAGCTTCAGGACTGCAACTAATGAAAAACTGTTTTTT
TRBJ1-6 | TRBV7-2 | . | 16 | . | CASSLTTGFGNSPLHF | TGTGCCAGCAGCTTAACGACAGGATTCGGTAATTCACCCCTCCACTTT
TRBJ2-3 | TRBV4-3 | TRBD2 | 18 | . | CASSHESPSGTYTDTQYF | TGCGCCAGCAGCCATGAGTCCCCCAGCGGGACTTACACAGATACGCAGTATTTT
TRBJ2-1 | TRBV15 | . | 14 | . | CATSRDSTGNEQFF | TGTGCCACCAGCAGAGATTCCACCGGCAATGAGCAGTTCTTC
TRBJ2-1 | TRBV28 | TRBD2 | 18 | . | CASSLTGYAGGSYNEQFF | TGTGCCAGCAGTTTAACGGGTTATGCGGGGGGATCCTACAATGAGCAGTTCTTC
TRBJ2-3 | TRBV5-5 | . | 18 | . | CASSLIIAAGARKDTQYF | TGTGCCAGCAGCTTAATAATTGCGGCGGGGGCGAGGAAAGATACGCAGTATTTT
TRBJ2-2 | TRBV3-1/TRBV3-2 | TRBD2 | 19 | once | CASSQVAVRGSSDTGELFF | TGTGCCAGCAGCCAAGTAGCAGTTCGCGGGAGTTCAGACACCGGGGAGCTGTTTTTT
TRBJ1-1 | TRBV19 | TRBD1 | 14 | . | CASSRDRADTEAFF | TGTGCCAGTAGTCGGGACAGGGCTGACACTGAAGCTTTCTTT
TRBJ2-7 | TRBV28 | TRBD2 | 15 | . | CASSLWGLGTHEQYF | TGTGCCAGCAGTTTATGGGGACTAGGGACCCACGAGCAGTACTTC
TRBJ2-1 | TRBV24-1 | TRBD2 | 15 | . | CATSEVGGGADEQFF | TGTGCCACCAGTGAGGTCGGCGGGGGGGCCGATGAGCAGTTCTTC
TRBJ1-1 | TRBV5-4 | . | 14 | . | CASSLLEGDTEAFF | TGTGCCAGCAGCTTGCTGGAAGGGGACACTGAAGCTTTCTTT
TRBJ2-1 | TRBV30 | TRBD2 | 14 | . | CAWSVLAGYNEQFF | TGTGCCTGGAGTGTACTAGCGGGTTACAATGAGCAGTTCTTC
TRBJ1-1 | TRBV29-1 | . | 10 | . | CSVGGLEAFF | TGCAGCGTTGGAGGGCTTGAAGCTTTCTTT
TRBJ2-7 | TRBV3-1/TRBV3-2 | . | 12 | . | CASSQGGAEQYF | TGTGCCAGCAGCCAAGGCGGGGCCGAGCAGTACTTC
TRBJ2-3 | TRBV12-5 | TRBD2 | 16 | . | CASGSEYGGGTDTQYF | TGTGCTAGTGGTTCCGAATATGGGGGGGGAACAGATACGCAGTATTTT
TRBJ2-7 | TRBV6-2/TRBV6-3 | . | 13 | . | CASSSVPGYEQYF | TGTGCCAGCAGTTCCGTACCGGGGTACGAGCAGTACTTC
TRBJ1-4 | TRBV29-1 | . | 12 | . | CSWQGLGEKLFF | TGCAGCTGGCAGGGGTTAGGGGAAAAACTGTTTTTT
TRBJ1-1 | TRBV4-1 | . | 14 | . | CASSSGTFLTEAFF | TGCGCCAGCAGCTCCGGGACATTTCTCACTGAAGCTTTCTTT
TRBJ1-5 | TRBV5-5 | . | 16 | . | CASSALFTGSPQPQHF | TGTGCCAGCAGCGCCCTATTCACAGGGTCCCCTCAGCCCCAGCATTTT
TRBJ1-2 | TRBV6-5 | . | 14 | once | CASINPGLANGYTF | TGTGCCAGCATCAATCCAGGGTTGGCTAATGGCTACACCTTC
TRBJ1-2 | TRBV6-5 | TRBD1 | 14 | . | CASSRPGQGYGYTF | TGTGCCAGCAGTAGACCGGGACAGGGGTATGGCTACACCTTC
TRBJ1-1 | TRBV19 | . | 12 | . | CASSIEGGEAFF | TGTGCCAGTAGTATAGAAGGCGGTGAAGCTTTCTTT